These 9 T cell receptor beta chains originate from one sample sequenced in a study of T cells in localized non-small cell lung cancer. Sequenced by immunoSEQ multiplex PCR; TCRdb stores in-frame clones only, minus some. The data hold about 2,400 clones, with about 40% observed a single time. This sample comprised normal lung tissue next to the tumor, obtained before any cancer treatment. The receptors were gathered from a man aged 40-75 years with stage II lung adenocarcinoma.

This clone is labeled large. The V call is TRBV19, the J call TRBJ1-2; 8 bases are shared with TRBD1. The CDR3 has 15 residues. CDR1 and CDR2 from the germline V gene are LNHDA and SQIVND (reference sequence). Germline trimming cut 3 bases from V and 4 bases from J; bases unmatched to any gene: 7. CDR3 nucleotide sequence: TGTGCCAGTAGTATGGTCCTCACAGGGGGCTATGGCTACACCTTC. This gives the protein CASSMVLTGGYGYTF.

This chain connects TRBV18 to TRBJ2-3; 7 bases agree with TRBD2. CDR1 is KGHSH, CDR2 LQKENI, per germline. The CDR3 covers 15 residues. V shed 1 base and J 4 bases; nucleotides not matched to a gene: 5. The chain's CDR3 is CASSPQAGVADTQYF. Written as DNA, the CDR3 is TGTGCCAGCTCACCACAGGCGGGGGTGGCAGATACGCAGTATTTT. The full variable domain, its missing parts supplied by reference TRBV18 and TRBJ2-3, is NAGVMQNPRHLVRRRGQEARLRCSPMKGHSHVYWYRQLPEEGLKFMVYLQKENIIDESGMPKERFSAEFPKEGPSILRIQQVVRGDSAAYFCASSPQAGVADTQYFGPGTRLTVL.

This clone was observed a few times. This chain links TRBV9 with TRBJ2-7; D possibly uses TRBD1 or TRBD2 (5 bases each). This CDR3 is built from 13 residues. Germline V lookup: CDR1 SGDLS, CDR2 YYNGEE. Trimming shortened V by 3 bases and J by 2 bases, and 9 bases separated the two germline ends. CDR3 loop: CASSAGPAYEQYF. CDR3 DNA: TGTGCCAGCAGCGCGGGGCCGGCCTACGAGCAGTACTTC.

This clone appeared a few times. CDR3 protein: CASSDRPNTEAFF. CDR3 coding DNA: TGTGCCAGCAGTGACCGGCCGAACACTGAAGCTTTCTTT. The V and J genes are TRBV6-8 and TRBJ1-1; no clear D gene. Germline V gene data show CDR1 as MNHGY and CDR2 as SAAAGT. This CDR3 is built from 13 residues. Between the trimmed V and J ends, which lost 5 bases and 1 base, there was a span of 8 bases.

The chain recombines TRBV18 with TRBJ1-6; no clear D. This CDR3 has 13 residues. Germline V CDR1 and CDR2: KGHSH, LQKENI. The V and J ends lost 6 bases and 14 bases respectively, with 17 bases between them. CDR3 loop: CASSPSPDPTLHF. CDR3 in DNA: TGTGCCAGCTCCCCAAGTCCGGACCCTACCCTCCACTTT.

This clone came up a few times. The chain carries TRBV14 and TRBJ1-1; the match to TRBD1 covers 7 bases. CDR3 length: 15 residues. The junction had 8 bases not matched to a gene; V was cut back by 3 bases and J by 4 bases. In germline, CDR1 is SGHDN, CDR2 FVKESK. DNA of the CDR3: TGTGCCAGCAGCCAGCAGACAGGGCCTACCACTGAAGCTTTCTTT. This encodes CASSQQTGPTTEAFF.

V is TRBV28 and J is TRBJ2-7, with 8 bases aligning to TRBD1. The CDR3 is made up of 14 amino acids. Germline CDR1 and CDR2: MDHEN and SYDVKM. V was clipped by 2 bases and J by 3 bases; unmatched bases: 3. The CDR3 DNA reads TGTGCCAGCAGTTTAACAGGGGGAATCTACGAGCAGTACTTC. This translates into CASSLTGGIYEQYF.

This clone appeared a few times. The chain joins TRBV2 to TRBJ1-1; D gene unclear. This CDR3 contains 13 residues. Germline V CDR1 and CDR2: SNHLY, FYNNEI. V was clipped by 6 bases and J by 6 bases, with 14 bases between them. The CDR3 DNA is TGTGCCAGCAGACAAGAGATTAGGTCTGAAGCTTTCTTT. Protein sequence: CASRQEIRSEAFF.

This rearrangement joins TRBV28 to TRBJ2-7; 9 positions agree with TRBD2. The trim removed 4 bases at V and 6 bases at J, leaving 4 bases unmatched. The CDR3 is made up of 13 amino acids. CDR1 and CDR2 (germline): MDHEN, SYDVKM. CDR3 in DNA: TGTGCCAGCAGTTATCAGCGGGAGGTCGAGCAGTACTTC. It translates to CASSYQREVEQYF.